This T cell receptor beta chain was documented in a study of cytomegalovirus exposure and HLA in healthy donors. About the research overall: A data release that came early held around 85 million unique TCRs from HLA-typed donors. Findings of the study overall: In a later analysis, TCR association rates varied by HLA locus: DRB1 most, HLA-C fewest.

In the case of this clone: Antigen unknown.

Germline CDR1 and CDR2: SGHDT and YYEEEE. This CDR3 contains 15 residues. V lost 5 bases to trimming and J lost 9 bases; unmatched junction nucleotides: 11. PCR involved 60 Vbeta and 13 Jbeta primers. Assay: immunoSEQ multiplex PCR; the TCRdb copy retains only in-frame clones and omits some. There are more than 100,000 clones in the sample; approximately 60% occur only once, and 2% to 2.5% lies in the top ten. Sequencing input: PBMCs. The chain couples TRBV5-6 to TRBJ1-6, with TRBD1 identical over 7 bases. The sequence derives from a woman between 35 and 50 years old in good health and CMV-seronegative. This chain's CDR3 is CASRETGSGSSPLHF. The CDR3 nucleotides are TGTGCCAGCAGAGAGACAGGGTCAGGGAGTTCACCCCTCCACTTT.